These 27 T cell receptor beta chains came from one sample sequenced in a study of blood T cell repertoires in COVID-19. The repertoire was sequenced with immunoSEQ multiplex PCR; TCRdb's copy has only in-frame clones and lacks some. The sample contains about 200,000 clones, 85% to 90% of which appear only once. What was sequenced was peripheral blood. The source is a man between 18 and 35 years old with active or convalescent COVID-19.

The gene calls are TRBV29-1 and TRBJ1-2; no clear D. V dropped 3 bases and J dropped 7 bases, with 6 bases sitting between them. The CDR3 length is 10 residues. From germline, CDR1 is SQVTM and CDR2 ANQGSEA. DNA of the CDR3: TGCAGCGTTGATGGACTTGGCTACACCTTC. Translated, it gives CSVDGLGYTF.

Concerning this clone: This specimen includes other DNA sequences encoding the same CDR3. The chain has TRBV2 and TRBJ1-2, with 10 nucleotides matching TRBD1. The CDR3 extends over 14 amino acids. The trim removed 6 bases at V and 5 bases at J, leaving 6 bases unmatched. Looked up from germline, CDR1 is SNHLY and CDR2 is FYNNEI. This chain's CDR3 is CASRSDRGLYGYTF. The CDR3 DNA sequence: TGTGCCAGCAGATCAGACAGGGGGCTTTATGGCTACACCTTC.

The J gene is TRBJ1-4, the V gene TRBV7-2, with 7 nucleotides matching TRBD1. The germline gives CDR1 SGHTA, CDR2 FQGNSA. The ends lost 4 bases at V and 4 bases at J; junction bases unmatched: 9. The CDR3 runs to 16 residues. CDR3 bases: TGTGCCAGCAGCTCCCTCCCGGGACAGAATAATGAAAAACTGTTTTTT. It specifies CASSSLPGQNNEKLFF.

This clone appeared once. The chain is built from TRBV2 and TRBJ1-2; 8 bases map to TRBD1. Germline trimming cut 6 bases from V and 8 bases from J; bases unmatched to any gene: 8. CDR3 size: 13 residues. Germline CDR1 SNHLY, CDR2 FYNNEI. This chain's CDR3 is CASSGTGQGGYTF. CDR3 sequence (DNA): TGTGCCAGCAGCGGGACAGGACAAGGGGGCTACACCTTC.

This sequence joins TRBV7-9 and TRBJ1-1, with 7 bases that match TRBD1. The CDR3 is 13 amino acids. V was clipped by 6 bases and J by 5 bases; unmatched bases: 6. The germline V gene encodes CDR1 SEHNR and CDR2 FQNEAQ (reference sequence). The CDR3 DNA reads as TGTGCCAGCAGTTTGAAGGGGGCGACTGAAGCTTTCTTT. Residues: CASSLKGATEAFF.

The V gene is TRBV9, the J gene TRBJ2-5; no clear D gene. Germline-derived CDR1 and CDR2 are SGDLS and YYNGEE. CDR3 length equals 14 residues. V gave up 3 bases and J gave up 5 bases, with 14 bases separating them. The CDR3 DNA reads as TGTGCCAGCAGCGCAAACACGGGTATGGAGACCCAGTACTTC. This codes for CASSANTGMETQYF.

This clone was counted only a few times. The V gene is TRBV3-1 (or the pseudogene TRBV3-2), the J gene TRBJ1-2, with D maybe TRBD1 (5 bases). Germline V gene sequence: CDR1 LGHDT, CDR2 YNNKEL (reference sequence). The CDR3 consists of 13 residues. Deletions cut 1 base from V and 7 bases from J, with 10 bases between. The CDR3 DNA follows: TGTGCCAGCAGCCAAGCAGGGTTTAGTGGCTACACCTTC. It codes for CASSQAGFSGYTF.

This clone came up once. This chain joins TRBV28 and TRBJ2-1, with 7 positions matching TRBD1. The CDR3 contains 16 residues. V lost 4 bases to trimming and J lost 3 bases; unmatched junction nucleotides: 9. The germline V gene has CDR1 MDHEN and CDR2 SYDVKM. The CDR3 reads CASSSQLTGVYNEQFF. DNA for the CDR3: TGTGCCAGCAGTTCCCAACTTACAGGGGTCTACAATGAGCAGTTCTTC.

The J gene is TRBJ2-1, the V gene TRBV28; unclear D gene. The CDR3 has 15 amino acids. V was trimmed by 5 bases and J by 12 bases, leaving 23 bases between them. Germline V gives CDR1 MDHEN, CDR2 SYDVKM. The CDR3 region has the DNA TGTGCCAGCAGTCCGGGTGAGCTTAATTTAAAATTGCAGTTCTTC. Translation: CASSPGELNLKLQFF.

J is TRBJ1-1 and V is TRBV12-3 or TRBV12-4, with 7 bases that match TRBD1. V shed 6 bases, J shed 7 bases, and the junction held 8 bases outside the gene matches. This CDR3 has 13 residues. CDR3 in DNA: TGTGCCAGCAGACCCCGACAGGGTGGTGAAGCTTTCTTT. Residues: CASRPRQGGEAFF.

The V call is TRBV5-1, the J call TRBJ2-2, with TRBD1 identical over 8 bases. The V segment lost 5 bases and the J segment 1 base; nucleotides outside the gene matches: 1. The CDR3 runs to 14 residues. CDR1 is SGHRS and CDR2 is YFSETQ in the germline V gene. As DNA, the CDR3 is TGCGCCAGCAGGGGACAGGAGAACACCGGGGAGCTGTTTTTT. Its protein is CASRGQENTGELFF.

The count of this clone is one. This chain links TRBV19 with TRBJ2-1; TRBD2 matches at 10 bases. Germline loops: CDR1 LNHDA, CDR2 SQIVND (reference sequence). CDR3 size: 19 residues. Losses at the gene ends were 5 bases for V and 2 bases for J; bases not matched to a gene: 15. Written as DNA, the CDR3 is TGTGCCAGTAGTCCGGCGGGAAAGCGGGAGGGCCTCGCCTACAATGAGCAGTTCTTC. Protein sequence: CASSPAGKREGLAYNEQFF.

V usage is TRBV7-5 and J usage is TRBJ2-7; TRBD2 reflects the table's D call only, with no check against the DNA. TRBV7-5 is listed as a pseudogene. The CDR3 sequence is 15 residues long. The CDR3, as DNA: TGTGTCAGAAGCCCATCAATGCGGAGTACCTACGAGCAGTACTTC. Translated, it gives CVRSPSMRSTYEQYF.

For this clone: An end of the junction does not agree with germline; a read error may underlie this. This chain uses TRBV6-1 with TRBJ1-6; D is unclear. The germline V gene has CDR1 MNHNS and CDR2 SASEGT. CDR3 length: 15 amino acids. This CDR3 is CASIEDSSYNSPLHF. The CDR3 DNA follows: TGTGCCAGCATTGAAGATAGCTCCTATAATTCACCCCTCCACTTT.

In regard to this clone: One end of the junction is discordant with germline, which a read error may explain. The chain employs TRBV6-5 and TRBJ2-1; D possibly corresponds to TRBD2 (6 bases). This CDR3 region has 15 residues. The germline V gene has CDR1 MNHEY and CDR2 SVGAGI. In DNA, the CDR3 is TGTGCCAGCAGTTACGGGCGGGGAAGGAGGAATGGGCAGTTCTTC. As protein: CASSYGRGRRNGQFF.

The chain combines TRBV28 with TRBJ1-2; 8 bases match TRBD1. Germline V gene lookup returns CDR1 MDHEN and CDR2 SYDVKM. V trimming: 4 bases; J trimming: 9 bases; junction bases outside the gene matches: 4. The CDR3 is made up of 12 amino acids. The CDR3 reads CASSSTGGSYTF. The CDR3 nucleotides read TGTGCCAGCAGTTCTACAGGGGGGAGCTACACCTTC.

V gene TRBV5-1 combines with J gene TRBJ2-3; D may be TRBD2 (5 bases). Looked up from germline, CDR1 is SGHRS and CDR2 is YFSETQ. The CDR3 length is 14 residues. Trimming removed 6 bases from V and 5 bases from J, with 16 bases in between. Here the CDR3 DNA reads TGCGCCAGCAAACTAGGCCTGCGGCAAGATACGCAGTATTTT. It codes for CASKLGLRQDTQYF.

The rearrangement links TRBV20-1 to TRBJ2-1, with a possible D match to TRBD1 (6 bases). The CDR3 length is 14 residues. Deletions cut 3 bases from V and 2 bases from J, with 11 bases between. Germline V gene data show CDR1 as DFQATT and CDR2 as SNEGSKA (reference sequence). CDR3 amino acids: CSASLQGAYNEQFF. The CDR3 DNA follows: TGCAGTGCTAGTCTACAGGGTGCCTACAATGAGCAGTTCTTC.

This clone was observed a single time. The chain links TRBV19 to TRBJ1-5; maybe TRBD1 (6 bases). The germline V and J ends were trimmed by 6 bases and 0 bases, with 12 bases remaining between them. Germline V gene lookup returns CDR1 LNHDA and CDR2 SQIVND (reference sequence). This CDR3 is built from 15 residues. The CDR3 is CASRSTGTSNQPQHF. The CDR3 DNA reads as TGTGCCAGTAGATCGACAGGAACTAGCAATCAGCCCCAGCATTTT.

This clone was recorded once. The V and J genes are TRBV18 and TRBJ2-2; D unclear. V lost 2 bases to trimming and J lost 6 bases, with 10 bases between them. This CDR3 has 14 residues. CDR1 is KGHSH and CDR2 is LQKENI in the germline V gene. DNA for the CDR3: TGTGCCAGCTCACCATTATACGCGCCCGGGGAGCTGTTTTTT. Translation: CASSPLYAPGELFF.

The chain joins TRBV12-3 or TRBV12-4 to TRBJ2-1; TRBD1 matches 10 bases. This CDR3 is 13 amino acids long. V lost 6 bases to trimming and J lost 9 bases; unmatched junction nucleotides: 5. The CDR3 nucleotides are TGTGCCAGCAGCGGGACAGGGGTTGGTGAGCAGTTCTTC. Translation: CASSGTGVGEQFF.

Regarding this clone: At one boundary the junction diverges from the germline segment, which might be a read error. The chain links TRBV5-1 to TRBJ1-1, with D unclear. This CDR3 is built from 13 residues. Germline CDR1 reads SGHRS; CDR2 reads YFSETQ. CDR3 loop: CASSLQMNTETFF. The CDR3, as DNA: TGCGCCAGCAGCTTACAGATGAACACTGAAACTTTCTTT.

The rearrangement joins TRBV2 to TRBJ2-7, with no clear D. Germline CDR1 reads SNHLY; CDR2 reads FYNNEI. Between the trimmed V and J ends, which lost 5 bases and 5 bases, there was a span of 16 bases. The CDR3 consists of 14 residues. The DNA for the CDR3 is TGTGCCAGCAGTTTTCTATCCCTTTACGACGAGCAGTACTTC. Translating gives CASSFLSLYDEQYF.

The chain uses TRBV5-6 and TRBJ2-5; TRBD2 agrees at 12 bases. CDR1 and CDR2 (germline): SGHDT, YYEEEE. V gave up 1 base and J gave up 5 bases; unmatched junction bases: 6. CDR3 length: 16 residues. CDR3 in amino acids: CASSLLLAGGQETQYF. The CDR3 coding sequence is TGTGCCAGCAGCTTGCTCCTAGCGGGAGGGCAGGAGACCCAGTACTTC.

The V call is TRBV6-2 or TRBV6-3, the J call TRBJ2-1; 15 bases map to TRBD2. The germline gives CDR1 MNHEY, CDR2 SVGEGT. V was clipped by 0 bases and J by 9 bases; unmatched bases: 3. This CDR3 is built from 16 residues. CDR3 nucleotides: TGTGCCAGCAGTTACTCAGGACTAGCGGGAGGGGGTGAGCAGTTCTTC. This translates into CASSYSGLAGGGEQFF.

The DNA for the CDR3 is TGTGCCAGCAGCCAAACGGGCTCCTACAATGAGCAGTTCTTC. Its translation is CASSQTGSYNEQFF. J is TRBJ2-1 and V is TRBV3-1 (or the pseudogene TRBV3-2); unclear D gene. Germline CDR1 LGHDT, CDR2 YNNKEL (reference sequence). V lost 2 bases and J 0 bases, leaving 5 bases between the germline ends. The CDR3 is 14 residues long.

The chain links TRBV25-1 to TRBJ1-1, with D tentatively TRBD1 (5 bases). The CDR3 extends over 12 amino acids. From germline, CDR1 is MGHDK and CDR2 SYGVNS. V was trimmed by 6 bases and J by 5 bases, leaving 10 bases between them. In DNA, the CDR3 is TGTGCCAGCAGCACGCAGGGAACTGAAGCTTTCTTT. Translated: CASSTQGTEAFF.